The 22 T cell receptor beta chains reported below all come from one sample, sequenced in a study of metastatic and nonmetastatic thyroid tumors. TCRdb re-analyzed the PCR reads through MiXCR. The profile shows around 30,000 clones, approximately 11% of them singletons. None of the patients had undergone any treatment ahead of thyroid surgery. The sequencing sample was made of blood. These receptors all come from a female donor with papillary thyroid cancer or a benign thyroid nodule (not recorded which). Some clones in this sample may be carry-over from other donors' samples.

This clone counts as medium-sized. The chain is built from TRBV6-5 and TRBJ1-6; 8 bases map to TRBD1. This CDR3 spans 18 amino acids. Germline lookup yields CDR1 MNHEY and CDR2 SVGAGI. V was pared by 6 bases and J by 8 bases, with 18 bases of the junction left unmatched. The CDR3 is CASSTPPDRESAYSPLHF. DNA of the CDR3: TGTGCCAGCAGCACTCCCCCGGACAGGGAAAGTGCTTATTCACCCCTCCACTTT.

This clone came up a few times. This chain uses TRBV5-1 with TRBJ2-3, with TRBD2 matching 12 bases. In germline, CDR1 is SGHRS, CDR2 YFSETQ. V dropped 4 bases and J dropped 1; count of bases not matched to a gene: 4. The CDR3 runs 16 residues. The CDR3 loop is CASSPRLAGGTDTQYF. CDR3 DNA: TGCGCCAGCAGCCCGCGACTAGCGGGGGGCACAGATACGCAGTATTTT. Full variable domain (missing parts from reference TRBV5-1 and TRBJ2-3): KAGVTQTPRYLIKTRGQQVTLSCSPISGHRSVSWYQQTPGQGLQFLFEYFSETQRNKGNFPGRFSGRQFSNSRSEMNVSTLELGDSALYLCASSPRLAGGTDTQYFGPGTRLTVL.

This clone was seen repeatedly, ten times or more. This chain joins TRBV18 and TRBJ1-2; D may be TRBD1 (6 bases). Trimming took 4 bases from V and 3 from J, leaving 9 bases between them. CDR1 is KGHSH and CDR2 is LQKENI in the germline V gene. CDR3 size: 13 residues. The CDR3 DNA sequence: TGTGCCAGCTCACAACAGGGCGACTATGGCTACACCTTC. Protein sequence: CASSQQGDYGYTF.

This clone has ten or more counts. The rearrangement uses TRBV12-3 or TRBV12-4 and TRBJ2-5; weak D call: TRBD1 (5 bases). Deletions cut 8 bases from V and 6 bases from J, with 13 bases between. The CDR3 loop spans 12 amino acids. The CDR3 region has the DNA TGTGCCAGCGGATGGCAGGGTCAGACCCAGTACTTC. Protein product: CASGWQGQTQYF.

By frequency in the sample, this clone is medium-sized. V and J are TRBV6-1 and TRBJ1-5; the D is unclear. V lost 0 bases and J 11 bases, leaving 11 bases between the germline ends. Germline CDR1 is MNHNS and CDR2 is SASEGT. This CDR3 contains 13 residues. The CDR3 region has the DNA TGTGCCAGCAGTGAAGCGGGATCCTGGGCCCAGCATTTT. It is translated as CASSEAGSWAQHF.

This sequence joins TRBV11-2 and TRBJ2-2; D ambiguous. Trimming removed 5 bases from V and 4 bases from J, with 5 bases in between. There are 12 residues in the CDR3. Germline assignment: CDR1 SGHAT and CDR2 FQNNGV. CDR3 DNA sequence: TGTGCCAGCAGCCGACTCACCGGGGAGCTGTTTTTT. It encodes CASSRLTGELFF.

By share, this clone ranks as medium-sized (0.01 to 0.1%). This chain connects TRBV6-1 to TRBJ2-7; 10 nucleotides align to TRBD2. The CDR3 contains 15 residues. Germline V CDR1 and CDR2: MNHNS, SASEGT. Trimming removed 0 bases from V and 5 bases from J; junction bases left unmatched: 4. CDR3: CASSEATSGKDEQYF. For the CDR3, the DNA is TGTGCCAGCAGTGAAGCAACTAGCGGGAAAGACGAGCAGTACTTC.

The J gene is TRBJ2-1, the V gene TRBV6-1; 13 bases map to TRBD2. The CDR3 has 15 amino acids. J lost 4 bases, V lost 4 bases, and 1 base had no gene match. Germline values: CDR1 MNHNS, CDR2 SASEGT. The CDR3 DNA follows: TGTGCCAGCAGTGTACTAGCGGGAGGGTACAATGAGCAGTTCTTC. This translates into CASSVLAGGYNEQFF.

This clone was recorded at least ten times. V usage is TRBV6-2 or TRBV6-3 and J usage is TRBJ1-2, with D unclear. The ends were cut back, 3 bases at V and 2 bases at J, with 10 bases in the middle. Looked up from germline, CDR1 is MNHEY and CDR2 is SVGEGT. The CDR3 runs 14 residues. The CDR3 region is CASSYQRANYGYTF. CDR3 coding DNA: TGTGCCAGCAGTTATCAGCGCGCAAACTATGGCTACACCTTC.

The V call is TRBV15, the J call TRBJ2-7; D is undetermined. Germline V gene sequence: CDR1 LNHNV, CDR2 YYDKDF (reference sequence). Trimming shortened V by 5 bases and J by 1 base, and 9 bases separated the two germline ends. This CDR3 spans 13 amino acids. CDR3 coding DNA: TGTGCCACCAGCGAGGAAGTTTCCTACGAGCAGTACTTC. Its protein product is CATSEEVSYEQYF.

The chain combines TRBV5-4 with TRBJ2-7, with 7 bases that match TRBD2. The ends lost 0 bases at V and 1 base at J; junction bases unmatched: 16. The CDR3 totals 19 residues. The germline V gene has CDR1 SGHNT and CDR2 YYREEE (reference sequence). The CDR3, as DNA: TGTGCCAGCAGCTTGGACCTAGCGGCCCCTACCAGGACGTCCTACGAGCAGTACTTC. Its protein product is CASSLDLAAPTRTSYEQYF.

At least ten counts were recorded for this clone. This CDR3 is CATTEQGSTDTQYF. The CDR3 DNA is TGTGCCACGACGGAACAGGGCAGCACAGATACGCAGTATTTT. The chain uses TRBV10-3 and TRBJ2-3, with TRBD1 as a possible D gene (6 bases). Germline V gene lookup returns CDR1 ENHRY and CDR2 SYGVKD. The ends were cut back, 10 bases at V and 0 bases at J, with 14 bases in the middle. The CDR3 extends over 14 amino acids.

V is TRBV19 and J is TRBJ2-3; D is unclear. The CDR3 spans 13 residues. Trimming left V 3 bases short and J 9 bases short, with 13 bases between. Germline CDR1 is LNHDA and CDR2 is SQIVND (reference sequence). The CDR3: CASSIDSQGTQYF. In DNA form, the CDR3 reads TGTGCCAGTAGTATCGACTCCCAAGGGACGCAGTATTTT.

At least ten counts were recorded for this clone. V is TRBV7-6 and J is TRBJ1-1; 9 positions agree with TRBD1. With 5 bases clipped from V and 0 bases from J, the junction kept 7 bases outside the gene matches. Germline-derived CDR1 and CDR2 are SGHVS and FNYEAQ. The CDR3 totals 16 residues. Here the CDR3 reads CASSPSDRGLNTEAFF. The CDR3 DNA reads as TGTGCCAGCAGCCCGTCGGACAGGGGACTGAACACTGAAGCTTTCTTT. Using reference TRBV7-6 and TRBJ1-1 for the parts outside the CDR3, the full variable domain is GAGVSQSPRYKVTKRGQDVALRCDPISGHVSLYWYRQALGQGPEFLTYFNYEAQQDKSGLPNDRFSAERPEGSISTLTIQRTEQRDSAMYRCASSPSDRGLNTEAFFGQGTRLTVV.

The chain links TRBV5-1 to TRBJ2-3, with D possibly being TRBD2 (6 bases). There are 16 residues in the CDR3. Germline lookup yields CDR1 SGHRS and CDR2 YFSETQ. V lost 3 bases, J lost 4 bases, and 18 bases lay in between. In DNA, the CDR3 is TGCGCCAGCAGCTCTGGGGACTCCTTGTCCCCAGATACGCAGTATTTT. Encoded protein: CASSSGDSLSPDTQYF.

The rearrangement uses TRBV24-1 and TRBJ1-1, with D unresolved. This CDR3 comprises 13 residues. Germline V CDR1 and CDR2: KGHDR, SFDVKD. CDR3 region: CGSSDRTFTEAFF. The DNA of the CDR3 is TGTGGCAGCAGTGACCGGACCTTTACTGAAGCTTTCTTT.

V is TRBV6-1 and J is TRBJ2-5, with 9 bases aligning to TRBD2. The germline CDR1 and CDR2 sequences are MNHNS and SASEGT. The CDR3 sequence is 13 residues long. After removal of 7 bases from V and 6 bases from J, the junction contained 6 bases not matched to a gene. The CDR3 region is CASIHSGRQTQYF. The CDR3 DNA sequence: TGTGCCAGCATTCATAGCGGGAGACAGACCCAGTACTTC.

The chain couples TRBV30 to TRBJ2-3, with 11 nucleotides matching TRBD2. The CDR3 is 12 residues long. Trimming removed 4 bases from V and 7 bases from J; junction bases left unmatched: 1. CDR1 is GTSNPN and CDR2 is SVGIG in the germline V gene (reference sequence). The CDR3 sequence is CAWTSGRYTQYF. In DNA, the CDR3 is TGTGCCTGGACTAGCGGGAGGTATACGCAGTATTTT.

This clone has ten or more counts. At the DNA level, this CDR3 is encoded by other sequences in the same sample as well. The chain employs TRBV4-1 and TRBJ2-7; D ambiguous. The V gene's germline CDR1 is MGHRA and CDR2 YSYEKL. This CDR3 spans 12 amino acids. The V gene lost 1 base and the J gene lost 4 bases, with 5 bases spanning the gap. In DNA, the CDR3 is TGCGCCAGCAGCCAAGTCCCTTACGAGCAGTACTTC. Its translation is CASSQVPYEQYF.

This clone was seen repeatedly, ten times or more. The J gene is TRBJ1-6, the V gene TRBV28; the D gene is possibly TRBD1 (6 bases). The CDR3 covers 13 residues. Trimming took 7 bases from V and 7 from J, leaving 11 bases between them. Germline loops: CDR1 MDHEN, CDR2 SYDVKM. The CDR3 nucleotides read TGTGCCAGCAAACGGGGGCACAATTCACCCCTCCACTTT. This gives the protein CASKRGHNSPLHF.

There are a few counts of this clone. Its ends do not fully match the called genes, so a read error is possible. This chain uses TRBV30 with TRBJ1-3, with D maybe TRBD1 (5 bases). The germline CDR1 and CDR2 sequences are GTSNPN and SVGIG (reference sequence). This CDR3 has 14 amino acids. The CDR3 loop reads CAWNSGRVGSTIYF. DNA for the CDR3: TGTGCCTGGAACTCCGGCAGGGTTGGAAGCACCATATATTTT.

This clone was counted at least ten times. The conserved phenylalanine or tryptophan is not found at the CDR3 terminus, so this likely reflects a read error. The DNA is omitted, as the CDR3 cannot be located on it reliably, and the CDR3 follows TCRdb's listing. V usage is TRBV5-1 and J usage is TRBJ2-6. The CDR3 length is 8 residues, termini included. Germline V gene lookup returns CDR1 SGHRS and CDR2 YFSETQ. The CDR3 protein is CASSPGLY.